In this sample, the clone carrying this TCR beta chain turned up a few times. Primers: 60 Vbeta forward and 13 Jbeta reverse. Here immunoSEQ multiplex PCR was the method, and the copy in TCRdb shows in-frame clones only, minus some. The sample has tens of thousands of clones, around 68% seen once; the top ten hold roughly 23%. Germline values: CDR1 MNHNS, CDR2 SASEGT. The CDR3 runs to 13 residues. Trimming shortened V by 4 bases and J by 3 bases, and 9 bases separated the two germline ends. The entry originates in a study of cytomegalovirus exposure and HLA in healthy donors. Sequences were obtained from PBMCs. The TCR comes from a man in his forties or fifties in good health and CMV-seropositive. The V gene is TRBV6-1, the J gene TRBJ1-1; D gene uncertain. CDR3 nucleotides: TGTGCCAGCAGTGGCCAGGAGGACACTGAAGCTTTCTTT. Protein product: CASSGQEDTEAFF.